A single sample is the source of the 3 T cell receptor beta chains below, sequenced in a study of OX40 agonist ivuxolimab in advanced cancers. Clones were sequenced by immunoSEQ multiplex PCR, and TCRdb holds only the in-frame ones, with some missing. The repertoire holds about 65,000 clones, with 91% as singletons. Sequenced here: CD4+ or CD8+ T cells sorted from blood, sampled in a trial of the OX40 agonist ivuxolimab. The receptors stem from an adult with an advanced solid tumor such as melanoma, head and neck, liver or kidney cancer.

The chain is built from TRBV5-1 and TRBJ1-4, with D unresolved. The CDR3 loop spans 15 amino acids. V was cut by 0 bases and J by 5 bases, with 11 bases left in between. Germline assignment: CDR1 SGHRS and CDR2 YFSETQ. The CDR3 DNA follows: TGCGCCAGCAGCTTGGGACCGATAACAAATGAAAAACTGTTTTTT. Translation gives CASSLGPITNEKLFF.

The chain uses TRBV7-2 and TRBJ1-5; possibly TRBD1 for D (6 bases). V dropped 1 base and J dropped 4 bases, with 11 bases sitting between them. Per germline, CDR1 SGHTA and CDR2 FQGNSA. The length of the CDR3 is 15 residues. For the CDR3, the DNA is TGTGCCAGCAGCTTAGGACTGGACAGTAATCAGCCCCAGCATTTT. Amino acids: CASSLGLDSNQPQHF.

CDR3 region: CASSRQYGYEKLFF. The CDR3 DNA is TGTGCCAGCAGCCGACAATATGGTTATGAAAAACTGTTTTTT. The chain carries TRBV7-9 and TRBJ1-4; D gene uncertain. The V gene lost 5 bases and the J gene lost 6 bases, with 13 bases spanning the gap. This CDR3 is 14 amino acids long. The germline V gene encodes CDR1 SEHNR and CDR2 FQNEAQ (reference sequence).